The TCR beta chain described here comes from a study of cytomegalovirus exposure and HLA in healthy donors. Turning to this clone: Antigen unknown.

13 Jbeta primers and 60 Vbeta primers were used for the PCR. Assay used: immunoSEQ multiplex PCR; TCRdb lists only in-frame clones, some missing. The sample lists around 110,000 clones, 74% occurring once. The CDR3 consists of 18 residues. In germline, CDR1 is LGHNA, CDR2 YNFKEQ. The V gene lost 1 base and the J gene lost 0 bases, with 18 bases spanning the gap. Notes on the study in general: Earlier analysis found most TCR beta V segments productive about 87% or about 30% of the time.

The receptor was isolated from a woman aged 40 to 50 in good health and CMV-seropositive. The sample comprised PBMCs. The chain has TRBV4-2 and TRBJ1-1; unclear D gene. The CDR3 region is CASSQGRRVPSMNTEAFF. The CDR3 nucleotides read TGTGCCAGCAGCCAAGGAAGGCGGGTTCCCTCTATGAACACTGAAGCTTTCTTT.